Sequencing of this T cell receptor beta chain was carried out in a study of T cells in tumors after PD-1 blockade. Sequencing used immunoSEQ multiplex PCR; TCRdb keeps in-frame clones, though not all of them. The table includes fewer than 8,000 clones, 55% to 70% detected once. This sequence was found in a human donor with basal cell carcinoma. The specimen was tumor tissue, collected after anti-PD-1 treatment.

The CDR3 sequence: CASSGQGRGATNEKLFF. For the CDR3, the DNA is TGTGCCAGCAGTGGACAGGGTCGGGGAGCAACTAATGAAAAACTGTTTTTT. The gene calls are TRBV2 and TRBJ1-4; 7 bases match TRBD1. There are 17 residues in the CDR3. The V segment lost 4 bases and the J segment 0 bases; nucleotides outside the gene matches: 8. In germline, CDR1 is SNHLY, CDR2 FYNNEI. Complete variable domain (other parts from reference TRBV2 and TRBJ1-4): EPEVTQTPSHQVTQMGQEVILRCVPISNHLYFYWYRQILGQKVEFLVSFYNNEISEKSEIFDDQFSVERPDGSNFTLKIRSTKLEDSAMYFCASSGQGRGATNEKLFFGSGTQLSVL.